This T cell receptor (beta chain) is drawn from a study of metastatic and nonmetastatic thyroid tumors. Using MiXCR, TCRdb reanalyzed the PCR reads. The repertoire includes roughly 6,100 clones, around a third of them detected once, and under 30% sits in the top ten. The V gene's germline CDR1 is LNHDA and CDR2 SQIVND (reference sequence). There are 15 residues in the CDR3. V lost 4 bases and J 8 bases, leaving 21 bases between the germline ends. Not a single patient had been given any form of treatment at any point before undergoing thyroid surgery. V is TRBV19 and J is TRBJ2-7; TRBD1 or TRBD2 may be the D gene (5 bases each). The specimen was adjacent normal tissue. The sequence derives from a male donor with papillary thyroid cancer or a benign thyroid nodule (not recorded which). Some clones in this sample may be carry-over from other donors' samples. The CDR3 sequence: CASSSDRDRSPKQYF. CDR3 sequence (DNA): TGTGCCAGTAGTAGCGACCGGGACCGATCTCCGAAGCAGTACTTC.